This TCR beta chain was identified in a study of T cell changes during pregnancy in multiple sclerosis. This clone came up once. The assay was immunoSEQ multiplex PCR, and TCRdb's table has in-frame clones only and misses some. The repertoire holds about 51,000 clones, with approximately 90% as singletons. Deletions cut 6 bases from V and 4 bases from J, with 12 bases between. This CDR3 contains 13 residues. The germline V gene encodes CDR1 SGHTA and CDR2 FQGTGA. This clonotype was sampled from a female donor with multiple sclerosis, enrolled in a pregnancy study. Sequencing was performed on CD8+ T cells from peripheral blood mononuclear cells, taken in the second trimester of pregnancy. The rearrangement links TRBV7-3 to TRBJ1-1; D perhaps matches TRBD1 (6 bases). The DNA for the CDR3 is TGTGCCAGCAGGATAGGGGGGGGCACTGAAGCTTTCTTT. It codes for CASRIGGGTEAFF.